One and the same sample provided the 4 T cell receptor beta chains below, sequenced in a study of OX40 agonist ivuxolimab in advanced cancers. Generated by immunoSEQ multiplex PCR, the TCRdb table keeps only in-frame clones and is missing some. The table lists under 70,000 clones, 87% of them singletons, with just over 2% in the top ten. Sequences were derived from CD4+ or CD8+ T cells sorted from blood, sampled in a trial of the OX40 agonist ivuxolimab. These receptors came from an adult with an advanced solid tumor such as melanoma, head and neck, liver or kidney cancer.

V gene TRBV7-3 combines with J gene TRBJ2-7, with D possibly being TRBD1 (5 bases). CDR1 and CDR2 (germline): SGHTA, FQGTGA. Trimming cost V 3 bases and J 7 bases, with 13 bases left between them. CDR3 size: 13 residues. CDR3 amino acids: CASSFGQGNEQYF. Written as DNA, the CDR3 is TGTGCCAGCAGCTTCGGGCAGGGTAATGAGCAGTACTTC. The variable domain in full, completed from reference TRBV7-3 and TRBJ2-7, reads GAGVSQTPSNKVTEKGKYVELRCDPISGHTALYWYRQSLGQGPEFLIYFQGTGAADDSGLPNDRFFAVRPEGSVSTLKIQRTERGDSAVYLCASSFGQGNEQYFGPGTRLTVT.

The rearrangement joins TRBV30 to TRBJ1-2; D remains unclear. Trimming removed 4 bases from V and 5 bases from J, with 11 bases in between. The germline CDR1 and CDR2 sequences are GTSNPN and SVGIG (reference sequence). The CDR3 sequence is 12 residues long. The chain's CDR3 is CAWIESGYGYTF. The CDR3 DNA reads TGTGCCTGGATAGAATCTGGGTATGGCTACACCTTC.

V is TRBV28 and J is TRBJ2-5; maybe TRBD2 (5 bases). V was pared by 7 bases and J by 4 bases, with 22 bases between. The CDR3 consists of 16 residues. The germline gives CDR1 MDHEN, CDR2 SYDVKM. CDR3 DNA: TGTGCCAGCACCCATCCTGGACTCGGAAAAGGAGAGACCCAGTACTTC. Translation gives CASTHPGLGKGETQYF.

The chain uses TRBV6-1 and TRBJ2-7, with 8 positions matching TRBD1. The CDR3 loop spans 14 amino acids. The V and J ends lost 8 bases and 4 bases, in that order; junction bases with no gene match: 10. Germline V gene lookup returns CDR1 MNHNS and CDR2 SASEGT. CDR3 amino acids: CASPPPGQAYEQYF. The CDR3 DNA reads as TGTGCCAGCCCACCTCCGGGACAGGCGTACGAGCAGTACTTC.